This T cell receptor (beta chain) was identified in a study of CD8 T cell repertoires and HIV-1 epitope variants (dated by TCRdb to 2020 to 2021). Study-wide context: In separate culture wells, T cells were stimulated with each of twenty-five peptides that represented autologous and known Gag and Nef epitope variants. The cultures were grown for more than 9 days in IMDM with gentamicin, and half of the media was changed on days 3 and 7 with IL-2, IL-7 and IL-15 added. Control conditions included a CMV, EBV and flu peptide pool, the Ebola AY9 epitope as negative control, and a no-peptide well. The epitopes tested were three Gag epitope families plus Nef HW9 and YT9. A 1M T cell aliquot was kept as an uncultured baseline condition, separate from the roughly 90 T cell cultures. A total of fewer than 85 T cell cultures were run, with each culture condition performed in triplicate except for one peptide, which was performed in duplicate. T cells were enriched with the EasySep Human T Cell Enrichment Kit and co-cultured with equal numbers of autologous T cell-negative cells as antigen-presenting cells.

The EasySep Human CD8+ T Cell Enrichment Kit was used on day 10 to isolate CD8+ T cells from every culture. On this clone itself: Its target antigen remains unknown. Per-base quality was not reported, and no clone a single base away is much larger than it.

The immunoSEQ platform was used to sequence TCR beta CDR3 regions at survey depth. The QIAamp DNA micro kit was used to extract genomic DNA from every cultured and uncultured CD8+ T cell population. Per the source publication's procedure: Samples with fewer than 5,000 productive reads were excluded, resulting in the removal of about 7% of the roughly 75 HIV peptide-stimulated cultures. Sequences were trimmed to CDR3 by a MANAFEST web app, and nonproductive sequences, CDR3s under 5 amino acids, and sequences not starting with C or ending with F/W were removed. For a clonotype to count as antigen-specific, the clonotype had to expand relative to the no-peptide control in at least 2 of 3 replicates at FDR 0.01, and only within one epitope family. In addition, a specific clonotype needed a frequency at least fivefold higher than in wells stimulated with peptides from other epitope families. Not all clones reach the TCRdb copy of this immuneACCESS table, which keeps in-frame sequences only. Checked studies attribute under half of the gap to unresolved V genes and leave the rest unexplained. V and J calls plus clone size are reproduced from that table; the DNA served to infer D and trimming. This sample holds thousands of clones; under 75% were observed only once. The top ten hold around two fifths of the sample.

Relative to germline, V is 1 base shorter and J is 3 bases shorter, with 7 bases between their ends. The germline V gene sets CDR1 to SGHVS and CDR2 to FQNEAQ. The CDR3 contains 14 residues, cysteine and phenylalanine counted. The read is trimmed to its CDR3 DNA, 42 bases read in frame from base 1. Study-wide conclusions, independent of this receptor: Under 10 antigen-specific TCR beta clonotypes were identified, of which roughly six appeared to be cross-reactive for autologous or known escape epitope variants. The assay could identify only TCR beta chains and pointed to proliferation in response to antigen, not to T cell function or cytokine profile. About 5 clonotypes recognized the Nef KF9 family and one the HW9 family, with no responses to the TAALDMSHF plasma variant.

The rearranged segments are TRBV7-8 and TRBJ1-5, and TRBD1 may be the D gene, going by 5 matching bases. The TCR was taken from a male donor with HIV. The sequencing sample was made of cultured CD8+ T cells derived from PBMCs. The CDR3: CASSLGDLNQPQHF. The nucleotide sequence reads TGTGCCAGCAGCTTAGGGGACCTCAATCAGCCCCAGCATTTT.